These 2 T cell receptor beta chains were sequenced from one sample in a study of cytomegalovirus exposure and HLA in healthy donors. Vbeta (60) and Jbeta (13) primers were used in the PCR. Method: immunoSEQ multiplex PCR; TCRdb's copy keeps in-frame clones and lacks some. This table has 90,000 to 130,000 clones, about 70% appearing once. What was sequenced was PBMCs. The source is a man aged 25-40 years in good health and CMV-seropositive.

For this clone: The junction differs from germline at one of its ends, possibly a read error. This chain links TRBV7-9 with TRBJ2-7; tentative D call: TRBD2 (6 bases). The CDR3 has 14 amino acids. Germline-derived CDR1 and CDR2 are SEHNR and FQNEAQ (reference sequence). CDR3 nucleotide sequence: TGTTCCAGCAGCTTAGTGAGCGGAGGGGTCGAGCAGTACTTC. Its translation is CSSSLVSGGVEQYF. The variable domain in full, completed from reference TRBV7-9 and TRBJ2-7, reads DTGVSQNPRHKITKRGQNVTFRCDPISEHNRLYWYRQTLGQGPEFLTYFQNEAQLEKSRLLSDRFSAERPKGSFSTLEIQRTEQGDSAMYLCSSSLVSGGVEQYFGPGTRLTVT.

The V gene is TRBV7-2, the J gene TRBJ1-2; 7 positions match TRBD1. The germline V gene has CDR1 SGHTA and CDR2 FQGNSA. The V segment lost 0 bases and the J segment 5 bases; nucleotides outside the gene matches: 3. The CDR3 is 14 amino acids. CDR3 amino acids: CASSLAAGGYGYTF. CDR3 bases: TGTGCCAGCAGCTTAGCCGCAGGGGGGTATGGCTACACCTTC.